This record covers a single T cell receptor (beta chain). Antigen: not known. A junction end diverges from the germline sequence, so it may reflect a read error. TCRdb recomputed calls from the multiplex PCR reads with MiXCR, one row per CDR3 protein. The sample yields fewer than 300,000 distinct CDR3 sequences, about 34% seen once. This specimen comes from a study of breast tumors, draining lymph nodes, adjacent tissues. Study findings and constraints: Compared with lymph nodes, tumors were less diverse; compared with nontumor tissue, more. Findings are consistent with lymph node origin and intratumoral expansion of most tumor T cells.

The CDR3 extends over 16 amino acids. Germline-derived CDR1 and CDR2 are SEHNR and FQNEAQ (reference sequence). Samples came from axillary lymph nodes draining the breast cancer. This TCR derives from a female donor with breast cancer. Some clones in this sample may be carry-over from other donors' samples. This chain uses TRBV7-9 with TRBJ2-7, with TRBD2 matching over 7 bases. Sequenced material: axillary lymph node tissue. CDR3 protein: CASSPTRLAGINEQHF. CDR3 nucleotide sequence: TGTGCCAGCAGCCCCACCCGACTAGCAGGAATCAACGAGCAGCACTTC.